Listed below are T cell receptor beta chains from one sample, sequenced in a study of blood T cell repertoires in COVID-19. Profiled with immunoSEQ multiplex PCR; TCRdb holds only in-frame clones, not every one. The sample lists some 320,000 clones; roughly 85% were seen once. The sequenced sample was PBMCs or T cells enriched from blood (not recorded which). These receptor sequences come from a woman in her thirties who had been exposed to COVID-19. Each CDR3 is given with its conserved first and last residue. A D gene is named only where the DNA matches it firmly. Some rows mark clone size as missing; the rest say once, few, many or name a class of expanded clone.

TRBD2,-,TRBJ2-1,TRBV24-1,CATSERTWTSGSYNEQFF,TGTGCCACCAGTGAGAGGACCTGGACTAGCGGTTCCTACAATGAGCAGTTCTTC
TRBD2,-,TRBJ2-5,TRBV3-1/TRBV3-2,CASSLRLANFQETQYF,TGTGCCAGCAGCCTCCGACTAGCGAACTTCCAAGAGACCCAGTACTTC
-,once,TRBJ1-1,TRBV7-3,CASSLDSNTEAFF,TGTGCCAGCAGCTTAGACAGCAACACTGAAGCTTTCTTT
-,-,TRBJ2-7,TRBV19,CASSRTATLDEQYF,TGTGCCAGTAGTCGGACTGCCACCTTAGACGAGCAGTACTTC
TRBD1,once,TRBJ2-1,TRBV30,CAWSVSKSGGYLVEQFF,TGTGCCTGGAGTGTATCTAAGTCAGGGGGTTATCTGGTTGAGCAGTTCTTC
-,-,TRBJ1-1,TRBV29-1,CSVRGTEAFF,TGCAGCGTTCGAGGGACTGAAGCTTTCTTT
-,once,TRBJ1-2,TRBV28,CASSLGGGRTNYGYTF,TGTGCCAGCAGTTTAGGGGGGGGACGGACCAACTATGGCTACACCTTC
-,-,TRBJ1-3,TRBV12-3/TRBV12-4,CASITSGNTIYF,TGTGCCAGCATTACATCTGGAAACACCATATATTTT
TRBD1,-,TRBJ2-4,TRBV4-1,CASSEAAQGQIAKNIQYF,TGCGCCAGCAGCGAGGCTGCCCAGGGACAGATAGCCAAAAACATTCAGTACTTC
-,-,TRBJ1-5,TRBV28,CASSLISTGKQPQHF,TGTGCCAGCAGTTTGATCTCAACAGGAAAACAGCCCCAGCATTTT
TRBD2,once,TRBJ2-3,TRBV28,CASSLFGAFPAGGTDTQYF,TGTGCCAGCAGTCTCTTCGGGGCCTTCCCAGCGGGAGGCACAGATACGCAGTATTTT
-,-,TRBJ1-1,TRBV21-1,CASSAQGGPMNTEAFF,TGTGCCAGCAGCGCTCAAGGGGGTCCCATGAACACTGAAGCTTTCTTT
-,-,TRBJ2-1,TRBV9,CASSPREPYNEQFF,TGTGCCAGCAGCCCACGGGAGCCCTACAATGAGCAGTTCTTC
TRBD1,-,TRBJ2-7,TRBV19,CASNPDRVGEQYF,TGTGCCAGTAACCCCGACAGGGTGGGCGAGCAGTACTTC
-,-,TRBJ2-3,TRBV7-3,CASSLESQFGDTQYF,TGTGCCAGCAGCTTAGAATCTCAGTTTGGTGATACGCAGTATTTT
-,-,TRBJ1-4,TRBV29-1,CSVTSTTTNEKLFF,TGCAGCGTTACTTCCACGACAACTAATGAAAAACTGTTTTTT
TRBD1,-,TRBJ1-2,TRBV2,CASSQPGTAEYGYTF,TGTGCCAGCAGCCAACCCGGGACAGCGGAATATGGCTACACCTTC
-,-,TRBJ1-1,TRBV15,CATSILRGMNTEAFF,TGTGCCACCAGCATACTAAGGGGGATGAACACTGAAGCTTTCTTT
-,-,TRBJ1-3,TRBV19,CASSISKGVSGNTIYF,TGTGCCAGTAGTATCTCGAAGGGGGTCTCTGGAAACACCATATATTTT
-,-,TRBJ2-1,TRBV12-3/TRBV12-4,CASSPQGNEQFF,TGTGCCAGCAGTCCTCAGGGCAATGAGCAGTTCTTC
TRBD1,-,TRBJ2-4,TRBV25-1,CASSDGTVENIQYF,TGTGCCAGCAGTGACGGGACAGTAGAAAACATTCAGTACTTC
-,-,TRBJ1-3,TRBV30,CAWSAYSGNTIYF,TGTGCCTGGAGTGCGTACTCTGGAAACACCATATATTTT
TRBD1,-,TRBJ1-3,TRBV28,CASSLPGGRGLHTIYF,TGTGCCAGCAGTTTACCCGGAGGCAGGGGGTTGCACACCATATATTTT
-,-,TRBJ2-2,TRBV7-3,CASSLEFTGELFF,TGTGCCAGCAGCTTAGAGTTCACCGGGGAGCTGTTTTTT
-,-,TRBJ1-1,TRBV28,CASGTPPAFF,TGTGCCAGCGGGACTCCGCCAGCTTTCTTT
-,-,TRBJ2-7,TRBV2,CASSEDRDYEQYF,TGTGCCAGCAGTGAAGACAGGGACTACGAGCAGTACTTC
-,-,TRBJ2-7,TRBV7-8,CASKIDRPSYEQYF,TGTGCCAGCAAAATAGACAGGCCATCCTACGAGCAGTACTTC
-,-,TRBJ1-3,TRBV4-1,CASSPLLGSTIYF,TGCGCCAGCAGCCCACTGTTAGGGAGCACCATATATTTT
-,-,TRBJ2-1,TRBV7-9,CASSLGAYEQFF,TGTGCCAGCAGCTTAGGGGCCTATGAGCAGTTCTTC
TRBD1,-,TRBJ2-7,TRBV3-1/TRBV3-2,CASSQDTGTGSYEQYF,TGTGCCAGCAGCCAAGATACAGGGACAGGCTCCTACGAGCAGTACTTC
-,-,TRBJ1-1,TRBV6-5,CASSYSGRPNTEAFF,TGTGCCAGCAGTTACTCGGGCAGACCGAACACTGAAGCTTTCTTT